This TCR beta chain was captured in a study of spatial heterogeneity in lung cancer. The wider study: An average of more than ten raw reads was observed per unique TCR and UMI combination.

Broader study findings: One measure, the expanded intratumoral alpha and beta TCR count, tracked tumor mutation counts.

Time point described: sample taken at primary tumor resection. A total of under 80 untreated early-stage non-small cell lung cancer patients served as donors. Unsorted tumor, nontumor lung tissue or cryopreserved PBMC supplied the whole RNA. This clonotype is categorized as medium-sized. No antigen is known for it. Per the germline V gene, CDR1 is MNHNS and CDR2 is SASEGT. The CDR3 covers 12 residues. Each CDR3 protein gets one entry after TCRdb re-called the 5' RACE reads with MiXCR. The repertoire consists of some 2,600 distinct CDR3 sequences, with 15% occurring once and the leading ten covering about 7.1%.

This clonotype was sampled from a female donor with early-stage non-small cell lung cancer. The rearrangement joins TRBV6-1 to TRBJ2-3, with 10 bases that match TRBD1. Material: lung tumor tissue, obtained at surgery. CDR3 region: CAPGQGSDTQYF. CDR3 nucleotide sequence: TGTGCTCCGGGACAGGGGTCAGATACGCAGTATTTT.